The 10 T cell receptor beta chains in this list originate from one sample, sequenced in a study of T cells in Graves' hyperthyroidism and ophthalmopathy. RNA transcripts were the template for amplifying TCR beta CDR3 regions. First-round RT-PCR with HTBI primers amplified the TCR CDR3 region. TCRdb redid the calling of the multiplex PCR reads with MiXCR, one entry per CDR3 protein. The table records hundreds of thousands of distinct CDR3 sequences, 15% to 18% of them present only once. Sequenced input: blood. These receptors originate from a woman between 18 and 30 years old with Graves' hyperthyroidism.

This clonotype was seen ten or more times. V and J are TRBV9 and TRBJ1-4; the D gene is possibly TRBD1 (6 bases). Germline V gene sequence: CDR1 SGDLS, CDR2 YYNGEE. The CDR3 loop spans 14 amino acids. Trimming removed 3 bases from V and 3 bases from J, with 9 bases in between. The CDR3 DNA follows: TGTGCCAGCAGCGGGGGGGGGCCTAATGAAAAACTGTTTTTT. The encoded protein is CASSGGGPNEKLFF.

This clonotype came up many times. The V and J genes are TRBV29-1 and TRBJ2-1, with TRBD2 identical over 12 bases. V shed 7 bases and J 5 bases; nucleotides not matched to a gene: 3. The CDR3 spans 13 residues. Germline V gene sequence: CDR1 SQVTM, CDR2 ANQGSEA. The CDR3 region is CSGASGRDNEQFF. The CDR3 DNA reads as TGCAGCGGAGCTAGCGGGAGGGACAATGAGCAGTTCTTC.

This clonotype was counted at least ten times. The chain is built from TRBV24-1 and TRBJ2-2; D remains unclear. In germline, CDR1 is KGHDR, CDR2 SFDVKD. The CDR3 is 15 residues long. Trimming pared 4 bases from V and 2 bases from J, leaving 10 bases between. The CDR3 nucleotides are TGTGCCACCAGTGACCCGGCCCCCAACACCGGGGAGCTGTTTTTT. Protein sequence: CATSDPAPNTGELFF.

The chain couples TRBV6-1 to TRBJ1-6, with a possible D match to TRBD1 (5 bases). The CDR3 totals 21 residues. The germline V gene has CDR1 MNHNS and CDR2 SASEGT. Deletions cut 6 bases from V and 6 bases from J, with 33 bases between. As DNA, the CDR3 is TGTGCCAGCAGCCTTGGGACTAGCGGGACGACCCATCGGTCCCGTAATTCACCCCTCCACTTT. It is translated as CASSLGTSGTTHRSRNSPLHF.

This chain joins TRBV7-8 and TRBJ1-2, with TRBD1 identical over 10 bases. This CDR3 has 15 amino acids. Trimming took 5 bases from V and 3 from J; bases not matched to a gene: 6. Germline CDR1 SGHVS, CDR2 FQNEAQ. This CDR3 is CASSQDRGPYYGYTF. In DNA form, the CDR3 reads TGTGCCAGCAGCCAAGACAGGGGGCCCTACTATGGCTACACCTTC.

This clonotype came up many times. This chain links TRBV5-1 with TRBJ2-1; D assignment may be TRBD1 or TRBD2 (5 bases each). Trimming took 5 bases from V and 5 from J, leaving 14 bases between them. The CDR3 extends over 14 amino acids. Per the germline V gene, CDR1 is SGHRS and CDR2 is YFSETQ. This chain's CDR3 is CASRPSGTNNEQFF. DNA of the CDR3: TGCGCCAGCAGGCCCTCCGGGACCAACAATGAGCAGTTCTTC.

In this sample, this clonotype turned up many times. CDR3 sequence reads: CSAASLFYEQYF. As DNA, the CDR3 is TGCAGTGCTGCATCCCTCTTCTACGAGCAGTACTTC. The gene calls are TRBV20-1 and TRBJ2-7; D unclear. Germline V gene data show CDR1 as DFQATT and CDR2 as SNEGSKA (reference sequence). The CDR3 sequence is 12 residues long. Trimming left V 5 bases short and J 3 bases short, with 11 bases between.

This clonotype appeared many times. This chain joins TRBV6-1 and TRBJ2-5, with unresolved D. CDR1 is MNHNS, CDR2 SASEGT, per germline. This CDR3 contains 12 residues. The germline V and J ends were trimmed by 6 bases and 1 base, with 6 bases remaining between them. The CDR3 loop reads CASRASQETQYF. CDR3 in DNA: TGTGCCAGCAGGGCGAGCCAAGAGACCCAGTACTTC.

The chain links TRBV5-8 to TRBJ1-2; perhaps TRBD1 as D (6 bases). The germline CDR1 and CDR2 sequences are SGHTS and YDEGEE. The CDR3 spans 14 residues. Trimming shortened V by 2 bases and J by 6 bases, and 14 bases separated the two germline ends. The CDR3 loop is CASSFQGSDHGYTF. CDR3 sequence (DNA): TGTGCCAGCAGCTTTCAGGGGTCCGACCATGGCTACACCTTC. The full variable domain, in which reference TRBV5-8 and TRBJ1-2 provide the parts outside the CDR3, is EAGVTQSPTHLIKTRGQQATLRCSPISGHTSVYWYQQALGLGLQFLLWYDEGEERNRGNFPPRFSGRQFPNYSSELNVNALELEDSALYLCASSFQGSDHGYTFGSGTRLTVV.

The J gene is TRBJ1-1, the V gene TRBV6-1; D remains ambiguous. CDR1 and CDR2 from the germline V gene are MNHNS and SASEGT. The CDR3 loop spans 19 amino acids. V was pared by 10 bases and J by 4 bases, with 34 bases between. Here the CDR3 reads CATMNPETLYGLTSTEAFF. The CDR3 DNA sequence: TGTGCCACCATGAACCCGGAGACACTGTATGGTTTGACGAGCACTGAAGCTTTCTTT.